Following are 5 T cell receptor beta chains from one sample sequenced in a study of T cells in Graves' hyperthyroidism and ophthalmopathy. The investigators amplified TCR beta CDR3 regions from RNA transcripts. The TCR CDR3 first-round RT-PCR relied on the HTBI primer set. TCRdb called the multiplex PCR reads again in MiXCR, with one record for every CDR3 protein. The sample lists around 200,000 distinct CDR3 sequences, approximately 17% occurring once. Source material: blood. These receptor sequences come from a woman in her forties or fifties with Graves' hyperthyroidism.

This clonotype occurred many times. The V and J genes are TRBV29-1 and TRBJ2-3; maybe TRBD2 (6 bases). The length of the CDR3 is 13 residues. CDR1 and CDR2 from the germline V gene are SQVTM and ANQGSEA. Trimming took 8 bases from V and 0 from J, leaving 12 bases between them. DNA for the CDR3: TGCAGCTTCAACGCGGGGAGCACAGATACGCAGTATTTT. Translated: CSFNAGSTDTQYF.

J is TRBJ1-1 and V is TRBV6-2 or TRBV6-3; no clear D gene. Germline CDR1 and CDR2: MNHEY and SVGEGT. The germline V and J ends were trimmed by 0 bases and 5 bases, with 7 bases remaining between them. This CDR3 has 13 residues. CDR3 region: CASSYSSLTEAFF. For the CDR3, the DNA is TGTGCCAGCAGTTACTCATCCCTAACTGAAGCTTTCTTT.

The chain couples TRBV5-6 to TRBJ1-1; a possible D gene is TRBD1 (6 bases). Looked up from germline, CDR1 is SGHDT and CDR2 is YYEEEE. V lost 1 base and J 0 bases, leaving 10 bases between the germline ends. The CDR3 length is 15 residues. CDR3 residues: CASSLLDRMNTEAFF. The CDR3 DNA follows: TGTGCCAGCAGCTTGCTCGACAGGATGAACACTGAAGCTTTCTTT.

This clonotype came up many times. The DNA of the CDR3 is TGTGCCAGCAGCTTTGGCACAGGTCGATCCTACGAGCAGTACTTC. Translated, it gives CASSFGTGRSYEQYF. The chain uses TRBV7-9 and TRBJ2-7; the D gene is possibly TRBD1 (5 bases). The ends were cut back, 3 bases at V and 1 base at J, with 13 bases in the middle. Germline-derived CDR1 and CDR2 are SEHNR and FQNEAQ (reference sequence). The CDR3 has 15 amino acids.

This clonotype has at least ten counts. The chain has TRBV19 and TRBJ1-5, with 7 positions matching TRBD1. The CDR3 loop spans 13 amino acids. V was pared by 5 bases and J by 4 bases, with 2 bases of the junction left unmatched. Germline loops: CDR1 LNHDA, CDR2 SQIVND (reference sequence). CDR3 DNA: TGTGCCAGTAGTTGGGGACAGAATCAGCCCCAGCATTTT. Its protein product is CASSWGQNQPQHF.